The entry that follows covers one T cell receptor beta chain sequence. This clonotype was counted once. Its antigen has not been determined. Germline and junction disagree at one end, which may indicate a read error. These data come from a study of identical twins' blood T cells (dated by TCRdb to the early 2010s). Looking at the study overall: The 12 libraries, six for the alpha chain and six for the beta chain, together yielded some 48 million Illumina reads. To assess how genetics influences repertoire formation, the study used next-generation sequencing to compare the TCR alpha and beta chain repertoires of three pairs of monozygous twins. What the research found in general, with its limitations: Independent studies were stated to be required to validate the proposed role of the TCRalpha J segment in MHC recognition during thymic selection. Because the twins were raised together, environmental influences could not be ruled out as an explanation for the similarity between twins. Twin pairs were reported to be markedly more alike in V gene usage than unrelated donors were, even when looking at non-selected out-of-frame TCRbeta clonotypes. The count of CDR3 clonotypes shared by two donors depended mainly on the product of the two donors' cloneset sizes, and twins did not clearly depart from this trend. Looking at the most abundant TCRbeta clonotypes, every donor had more CDR3 sequences in common with her twin than with unrelated donors.

The donors were six healthy women who made up three monozygous twin pairs. All three twin pairs had been raised together and were thought likely to have encountered the same vaccines and infectious agents. TCR cDNA libraries were prepared from RNA that had been isolated from peripheral blood mononuclear cells. The CDR3 starts with the cysteine, ends with the phenylalanine, and has 14 residues. Of all the DNA, just the CDR3 is kept, 42 bases in frame from base 1. For CDR1 and CDR2, the germline V gene lists SGDLS and YYNGEE. Library preparation was by 5' RACE. The sample was run on an Illumina Genome Analyzer IIx. The RNA-based TCR cDNA libraries were made using a previously described protocol that was modified in several ways. To prevent cross-contamination, sample-specific barcodes were added to both ends of each TCR cDNA library during cDNA synthesis and amplification. Regarding the original processing steps: Between about 85,000 and nearly 550,000 clonotypes were identified per individual, with about 2 to 4 million CDR3-containing reads per library. Reads carrying improper barcode index combinations were removed, after which the MiTCR software was used to build a cloneset for each library. While assembling CDR3 clonotypes, MiTCR filtered or rescued low-quality reads and corrected PCR and sequencing errors. Artificial out-of-frame clonotypes were mapped to in-frame sequences, with one indel allowed in the CDR3, and then removed. To measure how similar V and J gene usage was between donors, Jensen-Shannon divergence was divided by mean entropy. In-frame beta chains were kept once TCRdb had trimmed the public reads at Q25 with fastp and called clones with MiXCR. Records with the same CDR3 protein are collapsed into one entry carrying the most frequent genes and DNA. TCRdb, not the authors, supplied the V and J calls. The sample yields around 380,000 distinct CDR3 sequences; about 28% were counted once. The ten largest account for about 6% of the sample.

The TCR was taken from a woman between 18 and 55 years old in good health. Recombination linked TRBV9 to TRBJ1-1; D gene: possibly TRBD1, on 6 matching bases. Sequenced input: PBMCs. CDR3 region: CGSSARQVDTEAFF. The nucleotide sequence is TGTGGCAGCAGCGCCCGACAGGTGGACACTGAAGCTTTCTTT.